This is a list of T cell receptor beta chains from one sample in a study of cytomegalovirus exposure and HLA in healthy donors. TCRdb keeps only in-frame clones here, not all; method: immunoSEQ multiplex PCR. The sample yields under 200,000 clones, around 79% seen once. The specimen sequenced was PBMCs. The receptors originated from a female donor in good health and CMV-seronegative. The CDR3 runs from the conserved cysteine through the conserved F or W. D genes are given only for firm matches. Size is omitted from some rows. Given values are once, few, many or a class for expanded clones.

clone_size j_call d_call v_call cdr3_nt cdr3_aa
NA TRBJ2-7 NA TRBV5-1 TGCGCCAGCAGCTTCGACCCATGGGCCCCCTACGAGCAGTACTTC CASSFDPWAPYEQYF
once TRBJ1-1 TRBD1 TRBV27 TGTGCCAGCAGTTTATCGTGGACAGGGGAGACTGAAGCTTTCTTT CASSLSWTGETEAFF
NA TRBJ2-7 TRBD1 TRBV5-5 TGTGCCAGCAGCCTTACAGGGGGCTACTACGAGCAGTACTTC CASSLTGGYYEQYF
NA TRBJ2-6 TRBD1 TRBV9 TGTGCCAGCAGCCCCCGGACAGGGAATGGGGCCAACGTCCTGACTTTC CASSPRTGNGANVLTF
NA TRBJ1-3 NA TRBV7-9 TGTGCCAGCAGCTTTGGCAGGGCGGACTCTGGAAACACCATATATTTT CASSFGRADSGNTIYF
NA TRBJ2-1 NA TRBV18 TGTGCCAGCTTGATCCTTGGATCGGGATACAATGAGCAGTTCTTC CASLILGSGYNEQFF
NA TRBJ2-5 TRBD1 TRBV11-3 TGTGCCAGCAGCTTAGTGGGGACAGGGGGGGAGCAGTACTTC CASSLVGTGGEQYF
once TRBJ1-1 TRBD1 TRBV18 TGTGCCAGCTCAGAGACGACAGGGGCGAGGACTGAAGCTTTCTTT CASSETTGARTEAFF
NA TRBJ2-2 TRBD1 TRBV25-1 TGTGCCAGCAGTTGGACAGGGGGGTCGGGCGGGGAGCTGTTTTTT CASSWTGGSGGELFF
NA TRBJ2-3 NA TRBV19 TGTGCCAGTAACGCAGGGGACACAGATACGCAGTATTTT CASNAGDTDTQYF
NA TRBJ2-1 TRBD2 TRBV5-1 TGCGCCAGCAGCGTATTAGCGGGGGAGCAGTTCTTC CASSVLAGEQFF
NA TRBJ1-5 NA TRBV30 TGTGCCTGGAGTACACAGGGATATCAGCCCCAGCATTTT CAWSTQGYQPQHF
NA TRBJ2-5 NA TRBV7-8 TGTGCCAGCAGCTCCGGCGGCCAAGAGACCCAGTACTTC CASSSGGQETQYF
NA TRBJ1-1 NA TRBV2 TGTGCCGGAGACAGCGTCGTGAACACTGAAGCTTTCTTT CAGDSVVNTEAFF
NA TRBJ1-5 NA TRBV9 TGTGCCAGCAGCCGAGACAGAAACAATCAGCCCCAGCATTTT CASSRDRNNQPQHF
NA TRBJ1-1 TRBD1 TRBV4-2 TGTGCCAGCAACCAGCCCCCGGGACAGGGGGGCACTGAAGCTTTCTTT CASNQPPGQGGTEAFF
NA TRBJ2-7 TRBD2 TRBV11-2 TGTGCCAGCTTGGAGCGGGGGTCGTACGAGCAGTACTTC CASLERGSYEQYF
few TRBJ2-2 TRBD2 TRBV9 TGTGCCAGCAGCGCCGGACTAGCGGGGAGGACCGGGGAGCTGTTTTTT CASSAGLAGRTGELFF
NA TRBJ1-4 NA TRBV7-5 TGTGCCAGAAGCTTAGTTCAACAAGATCAAACAACTAATGAAAAACTGTTTTTT CARSLVQQDQTTNEKLFF
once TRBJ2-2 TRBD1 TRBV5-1 TGCGCCAGCAGCTTGTCCCCCCACCGGGACAGGGGGCCGGGCGGGGAGCTGTTTTTT CASSLSPHRDRGPGGELFF
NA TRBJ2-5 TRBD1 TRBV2 TGTGCCAGCAGGCGAGGGACAGACCAAGAGACCCAGTACTTC CASRRGTDQETQYF
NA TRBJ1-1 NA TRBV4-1 TGCGCCAGCAGTCCTGGACGGGCCAGGAGGACTGAAGCTTTCTTT CASSPGRARRTEAFF
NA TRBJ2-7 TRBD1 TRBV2 TGTGCCAGCAGTCCGGACAGGGGGCTGTCGTACGAGCAGTACTTC CASSPDRGLSYEQYF
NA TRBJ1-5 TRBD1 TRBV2 TGTGCCAGCAGCCGAACCCTGGACAGGGGTAGCAATCAGCCCCAGCATTTT CASSRTLDRGSNQPQHF
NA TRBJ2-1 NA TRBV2 TGTGCCAGCAGTCAATGGGTATCTAGTGAGCAGTTCTTC CASSQWVSSEQFF
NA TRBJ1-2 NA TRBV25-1 TGTGCCAGCAGTGAATACGAGACAGACTATGGCTACACCTTC CASSEYETDYGYTF
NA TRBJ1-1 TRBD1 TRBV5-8 TGTGCCAGCAGCCCCTACGGTCAGGGGGGCACTGAAGCTTTCTTT CASSPYGQGGTEAFF
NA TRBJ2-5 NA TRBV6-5 TGTGCCAGCAGTTACGACACAGCACAAGAGACCCAGTACTTC CASSYDTAQETQYF
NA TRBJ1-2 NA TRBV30 TGTGCCTGGAGTCATCCCCCGCCCGACGGAGATGGCTACACCTTC CAWSHPPPDGDGYTF
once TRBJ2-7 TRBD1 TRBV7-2 TGTGCCAGCAGCTTACAGGGGGCGATAGCCTACGAGCAGTACTTC CASSLQGAIAYEQYF
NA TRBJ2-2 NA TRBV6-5 TGTGCCAGCAGTACCCAGGGGTTCGGCGGGGAGCTGTTTTTT CASSTQGFGGELFF
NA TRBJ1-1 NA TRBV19 TGTGCCAAAGCACAGCTCATGAACACTGAAGCTTTCTTT CAKAQLMNTEAFF
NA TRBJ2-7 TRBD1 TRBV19 TGTGCCAGTATCGGGACAGGGTATTTCGAGCAGTACTTC CASIGTGYFEQYF
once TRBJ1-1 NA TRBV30 TGTGCCTGGAGGTTAGGCCTCGGAGCTGAAGCTTTCTTT CAWRLGLGAEAFF
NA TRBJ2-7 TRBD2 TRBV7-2 TGTGCCAGCAGCTTAGCTAGCGGGCGGGACGAGCAGTACTTC CASSLASGRDEQYF
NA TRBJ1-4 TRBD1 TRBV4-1 TGCGCCAGCAGCCAACCGGGACAGAATGAAAAACTGTTTTTT CASSQPGQNEKLFF
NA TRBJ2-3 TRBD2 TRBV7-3 TGTGCCAGCAGCTTAGCGGGGGGAGATACGCAGTATTTT CASSLAGGDTQYF
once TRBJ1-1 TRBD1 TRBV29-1 TGCAGCGGGAGAACAGGGGGCACTGAAGCTTTCTTT CSGRTGGTEAFF
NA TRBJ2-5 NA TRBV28 TGTGCCAGCAGTTTCGGTTTTCGCGGGATCCCTACAGAGCAGTACTTC CASSFGFRGIPTEQYF
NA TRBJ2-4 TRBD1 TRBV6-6 TGTGCCAGCAGTTTCGGGACAGGGGAGGACATTCAGTACTTC CASSFGTGEDIQYF
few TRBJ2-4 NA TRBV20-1 TGCAGTGCCTTTACAGGGATTCAGTACTTC CSAFTGIQYF
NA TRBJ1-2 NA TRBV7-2 TGTGCCAGCAGTCACGACAGTAACTATGGCTACACCTTC CASSHDSNYGYTF
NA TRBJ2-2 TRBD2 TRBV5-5 TGTGCCAGCAGCTTGGAGGGGGCGGGGGGGACCGGGGAGCTGTTTTTT CASSLEGAGGTGELFF
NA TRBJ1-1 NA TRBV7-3 TGTGCCAGCAGCTTATGGGGCGGGGAAGAAGCTTTCTTT CASSLWGGEEAFF
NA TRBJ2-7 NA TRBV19 TGTGCCAGTAGTATAAACCTTTCTCGGGGCGAGCAGTACTTC CASSINLSRGEQYF
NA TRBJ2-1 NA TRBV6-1 TGTGCCAGCAGTGGGGAGTCATGGTCCTACAATGAGCAGTTCTTC CASSGESWSYNEQFF
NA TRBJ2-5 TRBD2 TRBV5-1 TGCGCCAGCAGCTTGGCTCTGACTAGCGGGTCCGAAAAAGAGACCCAGTACTTC CASSLALTSGSEKETQYF
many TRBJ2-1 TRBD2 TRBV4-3 TGCGCCAGCAGCCAATTTACGGGAGGAGTAAAGAATGAGCAGTTCTTC CASSQFTGGVKNEQFF